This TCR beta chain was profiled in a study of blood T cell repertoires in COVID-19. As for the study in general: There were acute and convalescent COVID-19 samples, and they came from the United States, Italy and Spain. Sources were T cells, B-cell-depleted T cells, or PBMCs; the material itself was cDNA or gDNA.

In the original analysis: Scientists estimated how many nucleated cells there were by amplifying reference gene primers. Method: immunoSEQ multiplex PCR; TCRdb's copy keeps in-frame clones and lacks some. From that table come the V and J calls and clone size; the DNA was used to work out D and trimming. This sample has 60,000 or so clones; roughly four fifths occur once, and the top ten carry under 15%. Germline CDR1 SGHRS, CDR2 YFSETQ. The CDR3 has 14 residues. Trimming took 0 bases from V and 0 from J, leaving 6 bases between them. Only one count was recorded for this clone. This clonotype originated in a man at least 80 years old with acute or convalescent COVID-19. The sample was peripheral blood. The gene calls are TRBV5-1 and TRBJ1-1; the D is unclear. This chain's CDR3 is CASSLAIMNTEAFF. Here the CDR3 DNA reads TGCGCCAGCAGCTTGGCCATCATGAACACTGAAGCTTTCTTT.